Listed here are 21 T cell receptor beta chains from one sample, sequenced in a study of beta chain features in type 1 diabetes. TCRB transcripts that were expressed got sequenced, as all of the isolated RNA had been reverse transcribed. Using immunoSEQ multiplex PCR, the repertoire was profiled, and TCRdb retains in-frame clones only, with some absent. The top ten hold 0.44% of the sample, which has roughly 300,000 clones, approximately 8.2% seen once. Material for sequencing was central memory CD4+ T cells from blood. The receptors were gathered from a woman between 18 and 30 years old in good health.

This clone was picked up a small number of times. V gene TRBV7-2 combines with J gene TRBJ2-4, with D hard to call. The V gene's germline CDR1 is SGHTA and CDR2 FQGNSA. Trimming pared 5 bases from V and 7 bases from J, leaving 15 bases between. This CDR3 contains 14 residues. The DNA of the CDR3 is TGTGCCAGCAGCCAATCGGAAGGGTACAACATTCAGTACTTC. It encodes CASSQSEGYNIQYF.

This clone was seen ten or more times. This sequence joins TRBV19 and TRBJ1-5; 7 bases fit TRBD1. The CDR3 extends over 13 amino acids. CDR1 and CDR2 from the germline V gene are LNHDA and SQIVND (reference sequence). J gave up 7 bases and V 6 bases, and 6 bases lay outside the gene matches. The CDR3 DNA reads TGTGCCAGTAGCCGACAGGGAGGCCAGCCCCAGCATTTT. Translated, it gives CASSRQGGQPQHF.

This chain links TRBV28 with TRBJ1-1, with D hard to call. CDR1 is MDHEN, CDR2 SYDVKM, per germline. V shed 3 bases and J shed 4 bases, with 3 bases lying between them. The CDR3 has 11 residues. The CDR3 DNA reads TGTGCCAGCAGTTTCTTCACTGAAGCTTTCTTT. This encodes CASSFFTEAFF.

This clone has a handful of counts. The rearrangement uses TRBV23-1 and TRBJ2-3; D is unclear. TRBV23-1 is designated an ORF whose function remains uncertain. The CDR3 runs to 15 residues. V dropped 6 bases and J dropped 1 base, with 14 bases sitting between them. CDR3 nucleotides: TGCGCCAGCAGCCCCCTGTCAGCGCGCACAGATACGCAGTATTTT. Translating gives CASSPLSARTDTQYF.

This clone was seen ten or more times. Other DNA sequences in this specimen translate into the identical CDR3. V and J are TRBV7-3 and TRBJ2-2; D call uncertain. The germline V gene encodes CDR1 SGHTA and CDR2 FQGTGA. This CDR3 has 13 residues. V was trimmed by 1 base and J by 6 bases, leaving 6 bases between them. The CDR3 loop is CASSLIGAGELFF. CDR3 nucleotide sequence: TGTGCCAGCAGCTTAATTGGAGCCGGGGAGCTGTTTTTT.

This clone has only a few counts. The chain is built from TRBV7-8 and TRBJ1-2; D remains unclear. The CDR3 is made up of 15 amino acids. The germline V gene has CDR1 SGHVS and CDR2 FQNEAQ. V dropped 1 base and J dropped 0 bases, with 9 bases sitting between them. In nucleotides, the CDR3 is TGTGCCAGCAGCTTAGTGGCTCCAGCTAACTATGGCTACACCTTC. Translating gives CASSLVAPANYGYTF. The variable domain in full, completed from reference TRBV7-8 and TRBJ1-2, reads GAGVSQSPRYKVAKRGQDVALRCDPISGHVSLFWYQQALGQGPEFLTYFQNEAQLDKSGLPSDRFFAERPEGSVSTLKIQRTQQEDSAVYLCASSLVAPANYGYTFGSGTRLTVV.

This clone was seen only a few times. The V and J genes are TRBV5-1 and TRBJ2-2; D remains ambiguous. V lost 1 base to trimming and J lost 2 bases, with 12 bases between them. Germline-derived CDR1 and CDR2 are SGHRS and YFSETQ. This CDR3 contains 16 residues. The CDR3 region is CASSLNSLVNTGELFF. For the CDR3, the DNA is TGCGCCAGCAGCTTGAATAGTTTGGTCAACACCGGGGAGCTGTTTTTT.

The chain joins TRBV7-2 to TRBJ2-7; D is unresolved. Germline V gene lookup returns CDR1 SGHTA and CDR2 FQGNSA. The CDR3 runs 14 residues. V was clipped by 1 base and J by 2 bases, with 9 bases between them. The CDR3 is CASSLVVAAYEQYF. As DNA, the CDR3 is TGTGCCAGCAGCTTAGTGGTGGCCGCCTACGAGCAGTACTTC.

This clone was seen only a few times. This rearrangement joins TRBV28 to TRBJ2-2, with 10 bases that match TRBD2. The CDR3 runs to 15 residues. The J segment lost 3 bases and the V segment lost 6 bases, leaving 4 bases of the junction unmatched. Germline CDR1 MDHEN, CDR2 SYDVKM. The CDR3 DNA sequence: TGTGCCAGCAGGGGGACTAGCGCCTACACCGGGGAGCTGTTTTTT. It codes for CASRGTSAYTGELFF.

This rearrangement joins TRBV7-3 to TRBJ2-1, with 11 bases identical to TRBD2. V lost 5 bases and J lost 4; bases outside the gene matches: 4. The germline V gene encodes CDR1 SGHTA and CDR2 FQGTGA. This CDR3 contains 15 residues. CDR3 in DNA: TGTGCCAGCAGCCGAGGGACTAGCGGATACAATGAGCAGTTCTTC. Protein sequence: CASSRGTSGYNEQFF. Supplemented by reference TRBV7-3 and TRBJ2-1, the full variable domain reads GAGVSQTPSNKVTEKGKYVELRCDPISGHTALYWYRQSLGQGPEFLIYFQGTGAADDSGLPNDRFFAVRPEGSVSTLKIQRTERGDSAVYLCASSRGTSGYNEQFFGPGTRLTVL.

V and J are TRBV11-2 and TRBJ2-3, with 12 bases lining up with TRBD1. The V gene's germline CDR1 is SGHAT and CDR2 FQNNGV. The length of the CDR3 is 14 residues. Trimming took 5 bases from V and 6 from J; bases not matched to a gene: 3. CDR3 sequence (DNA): TGTGCCAGCAGCCGGGACAGGGGGCTTGATACGCAGTATTTT. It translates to CASSRDRGLDTQYF. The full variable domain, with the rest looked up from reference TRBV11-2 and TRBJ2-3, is EAGVAQSPRYKIIEKRQSVAFWCNPISGHATLYWYQQILGQGPKLLIQFQNNGVVDDSQLPKDRFSAERLKGVDSTLKIQPAKLEDSAVYLCASSRDRGLDTQYFGPGTRLTVL.

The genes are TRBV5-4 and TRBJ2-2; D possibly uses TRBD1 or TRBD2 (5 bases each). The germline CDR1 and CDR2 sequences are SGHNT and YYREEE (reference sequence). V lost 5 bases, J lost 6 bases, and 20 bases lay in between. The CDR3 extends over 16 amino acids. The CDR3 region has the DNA TGTGCCAGCAGTGTAATTCCGGGACCCAAACCCGGGGAGCTGTTTTTT. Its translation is CASSVIPGPKPGELFF.

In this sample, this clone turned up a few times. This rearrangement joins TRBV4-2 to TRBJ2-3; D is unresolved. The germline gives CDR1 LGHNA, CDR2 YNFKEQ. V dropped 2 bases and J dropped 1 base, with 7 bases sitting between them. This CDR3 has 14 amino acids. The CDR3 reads CASSQRTGTDTQYF. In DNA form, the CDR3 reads TGTGCCAGCAGCCAACGTACAGGCACAGATACGCAGTATTTT.

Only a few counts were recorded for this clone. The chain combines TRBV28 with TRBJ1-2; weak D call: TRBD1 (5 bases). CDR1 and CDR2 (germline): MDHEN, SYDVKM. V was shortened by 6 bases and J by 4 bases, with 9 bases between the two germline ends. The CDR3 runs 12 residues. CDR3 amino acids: CASSGTTYGYTF. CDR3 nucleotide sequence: TGTGCCAGCAGCGGGACTACCTATGGCTACACCTTC.

CDR3 nucleotides: TGTGCCAGCAGTGAATCGGAGGGAGGGCCAGGAACCTACGAGCAGTACTTC. Translating gives CASSESEGGPGTYEQYF. This chain links TRBV25-1 with TRBJ2-7; 7 nucleotides line up with TRBD2. This CDR3 region has 17 residues. J gave up 2 bases and V 1 base, and 11 bases lay outside the gene matches. Germline V gives CDR1 MGHDK, CDR2 SYGVNS.

The CDR3: CASSQQPRRLNEKLFF. The CDR3 DNA reads TGCGCCAGCAGCCAGCAGCCCAGACGGCTTAATGAAAAACTGTTTTTT. The gene calls are TRBV4-3 and TRBJ1-4; D unresolved. CDR3 length equals 16 residues. V dropped 3 bases and J dropped 4 bases, with 15 bases sitting between them. The germline V gene has CDR1 LGHNA and CDR2 YSLEER.

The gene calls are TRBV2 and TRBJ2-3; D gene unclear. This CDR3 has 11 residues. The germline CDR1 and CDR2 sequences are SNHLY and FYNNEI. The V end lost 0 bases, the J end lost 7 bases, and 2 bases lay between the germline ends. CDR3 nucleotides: TGTGCCAGCAGTGAAGCGAATACGCAGTATTTT. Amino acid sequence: CASSEANTQYF. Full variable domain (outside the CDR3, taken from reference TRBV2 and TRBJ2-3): EPEVTQTPSHQVTQMGQEVILRCVPISNHLYFYWYRQILGQKVEFLVSFYNNEISEKSEIFDDQFSVERPDGSNFTLKIRSTKLEDSAMYFCASSEANTQYFGPGTRLTVL.

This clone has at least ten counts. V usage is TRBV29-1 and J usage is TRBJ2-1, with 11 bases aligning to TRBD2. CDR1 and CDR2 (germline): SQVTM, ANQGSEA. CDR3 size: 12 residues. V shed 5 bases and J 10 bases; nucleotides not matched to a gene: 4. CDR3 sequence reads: CSVKLAGDEQFF. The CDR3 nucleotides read TGCAGCGTTAAACTAGCGGGAGACGAGCAGTTCTTC.

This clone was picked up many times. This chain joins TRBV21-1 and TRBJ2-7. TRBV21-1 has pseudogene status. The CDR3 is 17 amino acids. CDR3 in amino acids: CASSKDWVRVDAYEQYF. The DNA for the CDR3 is TGTGCCAGCAGCAAAGATTGGGTTAGGGTCGATGCCTACGAGCAGTACTTC.

The DNA of the CDR3 is TGTGCCAGCAGCCAACCGGGACTAGATTCGCTAAACACCGGGGAGCTGTTTTTT. This sequence encodes CASSQPGLDSLNTGELFF. This sequence joins TRBV14 and TRBJ2-2, with 8 bases aligning to TRBD2. Trimming cost V 2 bases and J 2 bases; bases outside gene matches: 10. In germline, CDR1 is SGHDN, CDR2 FVKESK. The CDR3 has 18 residues.

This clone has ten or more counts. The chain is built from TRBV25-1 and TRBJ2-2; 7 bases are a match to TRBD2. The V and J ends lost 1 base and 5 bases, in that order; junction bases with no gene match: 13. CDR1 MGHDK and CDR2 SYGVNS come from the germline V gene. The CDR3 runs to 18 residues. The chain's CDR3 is CASSEFSLAGDGTGELFF. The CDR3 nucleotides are TGTGCCAGCAGTGAATTTAGCCTCGCGGGAGATGGGACCGGGGAGCTGTTTTTT.